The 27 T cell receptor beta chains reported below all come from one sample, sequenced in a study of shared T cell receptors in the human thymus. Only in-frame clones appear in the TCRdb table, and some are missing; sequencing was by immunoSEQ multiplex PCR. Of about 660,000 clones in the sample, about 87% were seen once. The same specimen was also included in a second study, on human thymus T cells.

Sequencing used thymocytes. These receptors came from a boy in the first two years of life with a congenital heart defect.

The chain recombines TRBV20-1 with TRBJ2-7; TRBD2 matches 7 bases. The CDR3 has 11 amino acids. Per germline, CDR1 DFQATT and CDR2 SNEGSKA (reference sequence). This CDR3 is CGWGGSYEQYF. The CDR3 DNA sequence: TGCGGCTGGGGAGGGTCCTACGAGCAGTACTTC.

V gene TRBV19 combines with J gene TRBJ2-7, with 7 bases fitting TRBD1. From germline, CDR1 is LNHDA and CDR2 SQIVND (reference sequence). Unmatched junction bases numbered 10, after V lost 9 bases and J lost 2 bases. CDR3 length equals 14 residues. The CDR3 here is CARLNWDSTYEQYF. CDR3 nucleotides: TGTGCCAGACTAAATTGGGACAGTACCTACGAGCAGTACTTC.

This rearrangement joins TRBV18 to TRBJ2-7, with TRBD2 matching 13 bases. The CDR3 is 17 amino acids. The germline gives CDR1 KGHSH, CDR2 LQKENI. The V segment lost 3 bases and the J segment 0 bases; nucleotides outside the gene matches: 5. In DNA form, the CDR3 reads TGTGCCAGCTCACCTCAGACTAGCGGGAGGATCTCCTACGAGCAGTACTTC. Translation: CASSPQTSGRISYEQYF. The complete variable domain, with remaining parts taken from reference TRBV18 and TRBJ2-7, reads NAGVMQNPRHLVRRRGQEARLRCSPMKGHSHVYWYRQLPEEGLKFMVYLQKENIIDESGMPKERFSAEFPKEGPSILRIQQVVRGDSAAYFCASSPQTSGRISYEQYFGPGTRLTVT.

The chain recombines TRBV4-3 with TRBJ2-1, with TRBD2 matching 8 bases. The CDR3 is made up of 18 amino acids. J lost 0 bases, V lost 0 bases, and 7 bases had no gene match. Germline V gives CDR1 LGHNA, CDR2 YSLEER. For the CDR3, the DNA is TGCGCCAGCAGCCAAGAATCACTAGCGGAGAGCTCCTACAATGAGCAGTTCTTC. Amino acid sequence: CASSQESLAESSYNEQFF.

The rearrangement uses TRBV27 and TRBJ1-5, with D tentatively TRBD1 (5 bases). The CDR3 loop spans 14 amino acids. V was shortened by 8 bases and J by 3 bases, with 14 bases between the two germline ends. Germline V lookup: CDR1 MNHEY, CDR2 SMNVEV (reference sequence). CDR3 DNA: TGTGCCAGCGGCGAAGACAGCGTCAATCAGCCCCAGCATTTT. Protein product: CASGEDSVNQPQHF.

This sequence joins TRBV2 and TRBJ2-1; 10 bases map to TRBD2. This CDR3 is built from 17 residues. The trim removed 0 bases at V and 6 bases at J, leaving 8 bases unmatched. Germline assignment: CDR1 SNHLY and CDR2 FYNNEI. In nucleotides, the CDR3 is TGTGCCAGCAGTGAAGCCCCTCCTAGCGGGGGTGGCAATGAGCAGTTCTTC. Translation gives CASSEAPPSGGGNEQFF.

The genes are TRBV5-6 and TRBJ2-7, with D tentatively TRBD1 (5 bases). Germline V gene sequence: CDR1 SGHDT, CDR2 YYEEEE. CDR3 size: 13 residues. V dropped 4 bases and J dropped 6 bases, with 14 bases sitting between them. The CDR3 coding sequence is TGTGCCAGCAGCCGAACAGGACCGGGCGAGCAGTACTTC. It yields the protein CASSRTGPGEQYF.

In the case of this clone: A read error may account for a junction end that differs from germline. The CDR3 region has the DNA TGTGCTAGTGGATTGGGGGGTCTAGCGGGAGGGGGCACCGGGGAGCTGTTTTTT. This codes for CASGLGGLAGGGTGELFF. The J gene is TRBJ2-2, the V gene TRBV12-5, with 12 bases matching TRBD2. This CDR3 contains 18 residues. Germline CDR1 and CDR2: LGHNT and FRNRAP.

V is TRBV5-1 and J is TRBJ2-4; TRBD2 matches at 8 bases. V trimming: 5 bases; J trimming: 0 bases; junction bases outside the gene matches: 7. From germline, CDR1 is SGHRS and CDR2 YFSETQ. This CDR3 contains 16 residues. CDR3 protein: CASRDGGVVAKNIQYF. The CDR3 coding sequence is TGCGCCAGCAGAGACGGGGGGGTGGTAGCCAAAAACATTCAGTACTTC.

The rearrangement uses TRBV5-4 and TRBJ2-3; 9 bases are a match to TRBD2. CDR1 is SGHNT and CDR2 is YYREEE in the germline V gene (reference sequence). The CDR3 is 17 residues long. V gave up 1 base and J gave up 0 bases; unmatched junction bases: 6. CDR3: CASSLSPGLASTDTQYF. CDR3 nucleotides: TGTGCCAGCAGCTTGTCGCCGGGACTAGCTAGCACAGATACGCAGTATTTT. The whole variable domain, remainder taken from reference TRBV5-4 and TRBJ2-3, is ETGVTQSPTHLIKTRGQQVTLRCSSQSGHNTVSWYQQALGQGPQFIFQYYREEENGRGNFPPRFSGLQFPNYSSELNVNALELDDSALYLCASSLSPGLASTDTQYFGPGTRLTVL.

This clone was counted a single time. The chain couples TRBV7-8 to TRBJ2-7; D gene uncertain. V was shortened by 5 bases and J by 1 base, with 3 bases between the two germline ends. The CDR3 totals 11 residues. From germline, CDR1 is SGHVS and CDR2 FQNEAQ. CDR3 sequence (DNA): TGTGCCAGCAGCCCGTCCTACGAGCAGTACTTC. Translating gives CASSPSYEQYF.

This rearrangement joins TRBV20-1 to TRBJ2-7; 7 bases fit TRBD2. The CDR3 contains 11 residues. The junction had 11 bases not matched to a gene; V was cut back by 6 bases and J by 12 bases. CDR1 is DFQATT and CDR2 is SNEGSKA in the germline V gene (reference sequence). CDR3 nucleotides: TGCAGTGCCAGTAAAGCGGGAACCCCGTACTTC. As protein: CSASKAGTPYF.

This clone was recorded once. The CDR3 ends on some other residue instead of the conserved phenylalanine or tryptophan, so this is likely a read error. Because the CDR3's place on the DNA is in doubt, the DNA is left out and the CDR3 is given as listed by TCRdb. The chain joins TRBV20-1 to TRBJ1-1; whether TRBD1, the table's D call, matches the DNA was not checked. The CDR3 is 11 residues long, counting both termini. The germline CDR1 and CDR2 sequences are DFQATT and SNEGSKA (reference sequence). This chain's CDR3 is CSARDLGTPNL.

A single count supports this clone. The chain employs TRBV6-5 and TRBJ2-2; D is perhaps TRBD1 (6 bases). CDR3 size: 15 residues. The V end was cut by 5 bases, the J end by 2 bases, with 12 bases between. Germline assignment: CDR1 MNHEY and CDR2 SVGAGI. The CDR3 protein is CASSQDSVNTGELFF. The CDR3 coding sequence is TGTGCCAGCAGTCAGGACAGCGTTAACACCGGGGAGCTGTTTTTT.

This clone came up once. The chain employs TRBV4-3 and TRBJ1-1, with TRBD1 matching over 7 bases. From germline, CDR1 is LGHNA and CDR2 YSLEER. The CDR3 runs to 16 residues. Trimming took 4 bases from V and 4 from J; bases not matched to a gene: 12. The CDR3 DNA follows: TGCGCCAGCAGCCTTGTGTTTCAGGGGGTGGGCACTGAAGCTTTCTTT. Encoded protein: CASSLVFQGVGTEAFF.

The CDR3 nucleotides are TGTGCCAGCAGCTTAGTACTAGTTTACGAGACCCAGTACTTC. Its protein is CASSLVLVYETQYF. This sequence joins TRBV7-4 and TRBJ2-5; TRBD2 is a possible D gene (5 bases). Germline V gene sequence: CDR1 SGHVT, CDR2 SQSDAQ. This CDR3 spans 14 amino acids. Trimming removed 1 base from V and 5 bases from J, with 11 bases in between.

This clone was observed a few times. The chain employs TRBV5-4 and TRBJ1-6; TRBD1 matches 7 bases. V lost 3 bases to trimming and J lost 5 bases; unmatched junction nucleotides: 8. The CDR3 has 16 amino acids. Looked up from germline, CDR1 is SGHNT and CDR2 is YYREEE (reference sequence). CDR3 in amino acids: CASSYYRDRDNSPLHF. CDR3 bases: TGTGCCAGCAGCTACTACCGGGACAGAGATAATTCACCCCTCCACTTT.

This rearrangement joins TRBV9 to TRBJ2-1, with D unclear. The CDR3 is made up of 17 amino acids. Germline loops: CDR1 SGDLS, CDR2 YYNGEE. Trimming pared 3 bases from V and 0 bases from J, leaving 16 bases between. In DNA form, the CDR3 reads TGTGCCAGCAGCGCGAAGCCTTGTGCGAGCTCCTACAATGAGCAGTTCTTC. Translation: CASSAKPCASSYNEQFF.

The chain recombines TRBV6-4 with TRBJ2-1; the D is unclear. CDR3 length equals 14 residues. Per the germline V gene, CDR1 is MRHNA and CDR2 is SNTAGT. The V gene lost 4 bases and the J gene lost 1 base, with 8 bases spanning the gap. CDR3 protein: CASSVDSSYNEQFF. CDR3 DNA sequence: TGTGCCAGCAGTGTAGACTCGTCCTACAATGAGCAGTTCTTC.

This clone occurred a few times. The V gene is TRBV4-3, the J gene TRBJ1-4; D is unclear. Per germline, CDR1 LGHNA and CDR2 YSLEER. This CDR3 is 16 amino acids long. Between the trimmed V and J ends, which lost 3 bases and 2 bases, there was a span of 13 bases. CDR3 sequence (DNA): TGCGCCAGCAGCCAGGACCGAGGGTGTACTAATGAAAAACTGTTTTTT. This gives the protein CASSQDRGCTNEKLFF.

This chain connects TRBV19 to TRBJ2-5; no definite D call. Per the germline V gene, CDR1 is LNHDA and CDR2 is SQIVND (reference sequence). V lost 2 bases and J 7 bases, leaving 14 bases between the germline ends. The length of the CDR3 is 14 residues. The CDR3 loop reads CASSIWPTEATQYF. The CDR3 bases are TGTGCCAGTAGTATATGGCCAACCGAGGCGACCCAGTACTTC. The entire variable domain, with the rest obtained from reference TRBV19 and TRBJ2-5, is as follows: DGGITQSPKYLFRKEGQNVTLSCEQNLNHDAMYWYRQDPGQGLRLIYYSQIVNDFQKGDIAEGYSVSREKKESFPLTVTSAQKNPTAFYLCASSIWPTEATQYFGPGTRLLVL.

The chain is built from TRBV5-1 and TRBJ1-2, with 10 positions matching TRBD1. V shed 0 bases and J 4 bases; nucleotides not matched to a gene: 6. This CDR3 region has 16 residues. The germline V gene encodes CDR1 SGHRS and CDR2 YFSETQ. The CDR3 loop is CASSLDMTGGGYGYTF. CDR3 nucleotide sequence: TGCGCCAGCAGCTTGGATATGACAGGGGGCGGCTATGGCTACACCTTC.

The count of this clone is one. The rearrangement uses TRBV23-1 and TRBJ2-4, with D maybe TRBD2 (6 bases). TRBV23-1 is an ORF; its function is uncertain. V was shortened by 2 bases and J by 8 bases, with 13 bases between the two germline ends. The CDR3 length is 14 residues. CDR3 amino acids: CASSQPIPGDIQYF. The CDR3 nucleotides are TGCGCCAGCAGTCAACCTATACCGGGGGACATTCAGTACTTC.

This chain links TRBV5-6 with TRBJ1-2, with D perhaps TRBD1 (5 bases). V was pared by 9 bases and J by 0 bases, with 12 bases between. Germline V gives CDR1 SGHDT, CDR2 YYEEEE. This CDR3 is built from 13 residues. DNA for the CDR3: TGTGCCACTAAGCAGGGCCCTAACTATGGCTACACCTTC. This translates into CATKQGPNYGYTF.

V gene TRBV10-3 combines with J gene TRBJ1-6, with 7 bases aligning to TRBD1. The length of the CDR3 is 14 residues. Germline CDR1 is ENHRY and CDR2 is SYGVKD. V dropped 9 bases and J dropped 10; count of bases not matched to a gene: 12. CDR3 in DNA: TGTGCCATTAGACGGACAGGCTCAGACTCACCCCTCCACTTT. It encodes CAIRRTGSDSPLHF.

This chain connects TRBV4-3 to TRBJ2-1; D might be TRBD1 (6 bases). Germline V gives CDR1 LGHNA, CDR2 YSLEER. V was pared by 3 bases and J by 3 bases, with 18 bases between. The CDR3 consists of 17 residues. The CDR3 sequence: CASSQVKWGPIYNEQFF. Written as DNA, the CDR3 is TGCGCCAGCAGCCAGGTTAAGTGGGGGCCGATCTACAATGAGCAGTTCTTC.

The CDR3 sequence is CASNSRQGLPFQETQYF. The DNA of the CDR3 is TGCGCCAGCAACTCTCGACAGGGTCTACCATTCCAAGAGACCCAGTACTTC. The chain joins TRBV5-1 to TRBJ2-5; 7 nucleotides match TRBD1. The CDR3 has 17 amino acids. J gave up 1 base and V 6 bases, and 15 bases lay outside the gene matches. CDR1 is SGHRS and CDR2 is YFSETQ in the germline V gene.